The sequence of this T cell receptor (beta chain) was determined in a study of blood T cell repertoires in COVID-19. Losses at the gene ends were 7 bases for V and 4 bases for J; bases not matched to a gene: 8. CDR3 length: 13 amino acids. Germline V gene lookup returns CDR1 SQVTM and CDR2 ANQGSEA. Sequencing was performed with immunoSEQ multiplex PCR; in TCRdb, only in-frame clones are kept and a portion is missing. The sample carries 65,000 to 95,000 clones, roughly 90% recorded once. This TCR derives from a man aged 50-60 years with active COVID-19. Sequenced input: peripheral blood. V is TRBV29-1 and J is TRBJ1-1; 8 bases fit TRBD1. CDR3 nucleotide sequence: TGCAGCGGAGTGACAGGGGTGGGCACTGAAGCTTTCTTT. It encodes CSGVTGVGTEAFF.